What follows are 21 T cell receptor beta chains derived from one specimen sequenced in a study of CD8+CD57+ T cells in acquired aplastic anemia. Profiles of TCR beta VDJ and CDR3 were generated from a genomic DNA template. Each CDR3 protein is one row after TCRdb ran MiXCR on the reads. This table has about 130,000 distinct CDR3 sequences, around 48% appearing once. Specimen: sorted CD4+, CD8+, or CD8+CD57+ T cells (not recorded which) from PBMCs. The source of these receptors is a human donor in good health, serving as a control.

This clonotype was recorded at least ten times. A much larger clone differs from this one at a single base, so this may be a read error. This chain connects TRBV5-4 to TRBJ2-7, with 15 bases aligning to TRBD2. Germline trimming cut 4 bases from V and 6 bases from J; bases unmatched to any gene: 2. Germline CDR1 reads SGHNT; CDR2 reads YYREEE (reference sequence). The CDR3 covers 14 residues. In nucleotides, the CDR3 is TGTGCCAGCAGCCCGGGACTAGCGGGGGGCGAGCAGTACTTC. Protein sequence: CASSPGLAGGEQYF.

This clonotype was recorded only once. The rearrangement links TRBV5-1 to TRBJ1-6; TRBD1 is a possible D gene (5 bases). The V end was cut by 0 bases, the J end by 6 bases, with 13 bases between. The CDR3 is 16 amino acids. Germline CDR1 SGHRS, CDR2 YFSETQ. The CDR3 protein is CASSLGGRQRNSPLHF. The CDR3 DNA follows: TGCGCCAGCAGCTTGGGGGGACGCCAGCGTAATTCACCCCTCCACTTT.

The chain has TRBV14 and TRBJ2-7; TRBD1 aligns across 7 bases. Losses at the gene ends were 6 bases for V and 3 bases for J; bases not matched to a gene: 17. CDR1 and CDR2 (germline): SGHDN, FVKESK. The CDR3 is made up of 17 amino acids. The DNA for the CDR3 is TGTGCCAGCAGGCTCGTGACAGGGACCACTACCTACTACGAGCAGTACTTC. It codes for CASRLVTGTTTYYEQYF.

V is TRBV19 and J is TRBJ2-7, with 9 positions matching TRBD1. CDR3 length: 13 amino acids. CDR1 LNHDA and CDR2 SQIVND come from the germline V gene (reference sequence). Unmatched junction bases numbered 6, after V lost 9 bases and J lost 3 bases. CDR3: CASRQGGNYEQYF. Here the CDR3 DNA reads TGTGCCAGCAGACAGGGGGGAAACTACGAGCAGTACTTC.

This chain connects TRBV19 to TRBJ1-1; 10 bases are shared with TRBD1. This CDR3 spans 16 amino acids. V was clipped by 7 bases and J by 4 bases; unmatched bases: 12. Looked up from germline, CDR1 is LNHDA and CDR2 is SQIVND (reference sequence). CDR3 nucleotide sequence: TGTGCCAGTACCCCCACCGGACAGGGGGTAGGCACTGAAGCTTTCTTT. Translating gives CASTPTGQGVGTEAFF.

The J gene is TRBJ1-6, the V gene TRBV7-2, with 7 bases aligning to TRBD1. The CDR3 consists of 14 residues. V dropped 5 bases and J dropped 8; count of bases not matched to a gene: 6. Germline V gene lookup returns CDR1 SGHTA and CDR2 FQGNSA. The CDR3 sequence is CASSLGQDYSPLHF. CDR3 DNA: TGTGCCAGCAGCCTCGGACAGGATTATTCACCCCTCCACTTT. The variable domain in full, with the rest retrieved from reference TRBV7-2 and TRBJ1-6, is GAGVSQSPSNKVTEKGKDVELRCDPISGHTALYWYRQSLGQGLEFLIYFQGNSAPDKSGLPSDRFSAERTGGSVSTLTIQRTQQEDSAVYLCASSLGQDYSPLHFGNGTRLTVT.

This chain links TRBV18 with TRBJ1-1, with D perhaps matching TRBD1 (5 bases). The CDR3 loop spans 12 amino acids. From germline, CDR1 is KGHSH and CDR2 LQKENI. The V and J ends lost 5 bases and 1 base respectively, with 5 bases between them. This chain's CDR3 is CASSGANTEAFF. For the CDR3, the DNA is TGTGCCAGCTCAGGGGCGAACACTGAAGCTTTCTTT.

CDR3 DNA sequence: TGTGCCAGCAGCTGGGACGGTTACACTGAAGCTTTCTTT. Translation: CASSWDGYTEAFF. This chain links TRBV7-9 with TRBJ1-1, with D maybe TRBD1 (5 bases). V shed 4 bases and J shed 3 bases, with 9 bases lying between them. The CDR3 contains 13 residues. The germline V gene encodes CDR1 SEHNR and CDR2 FQNEAQ (reference sequence).

This chain links TRBV25-1 with TRBJ1-2, with 7 bases fitting TRBD1. Trimming cost V 5 bases and J 5 bases; bases outside gene matches: 5. The CDR3 has 13 amino acids. Germline V lookup: CDR1 MGHDK, CDR2 SYGVNS. The CDR3 loop reads CASSPQGVYGYTF. CDR3 nucleotide sequence: TGTGCCAGCAGTCCCCAGGGGGTATATGGCTACACCTTC.

This clonotype was seen a few times. The chain combines TRBV2 with TRBJ1-6, with TRBD1 identical over 7 bases. V was clipped by 3 bases and J by 5 bases; unmatched bases: 10. Looked up from germline, CDR1 is SNHLY and CDR2 is FYNNEI. This CDR3 region has 17 residues. The CDR3 coding sequence is TGTGCCAGCAGTGAGTCCCGGGACAGAACCAATAATTCACCCCTCCACTTT. Encoded protein: CASSESRDRTNNSPLHF.

This clonotype was counted at least ten times. This chain joins TRBV7-2 and TRBJ1-4; D remains ambiguous. The V and J ends lost 2 bases and 4 bases respectively, with 2 bases between them. Germline V gene data show CDR1 as SGHTA and CDR2 as FQGNSA. The CDR3 is 12 residues long. The CDR3: CASSLLNEKLFF. CDR3 nucleotides: TGTGCCAGCAGCTTACTTAATGAAAAACTGTTTTTT.

This clonotype has at least ten counts. The CDR3 DNA is TGTGCCAGCAGCTTAGGCGGCAGGGCGGTAAGCAATCAGCCCCAGCATTTT. Amino acids: CASSLGGRAVSNQPQHF. V is TRBV11-1 and J is TRBJ1-5, with a weak D call TRBD1 (5 bases). The CDR3 runs to 17 residues. The V gene lost 1 base and the J gene lost 1 base, with 14 bases spanning the gap. Germline CDR1 SGHAT, CDR2 FQDESV (reference sequence).

The genes are TRBV24-1 and TRBJ1-2; 7 bases are a match to TRBD1. CDR3 length: 14 residues. Germline assignment: CDR1 KGHDR and CDR2 SFDVKD. The trim removed 4 bases at V and 3 bases at J, leaving 4 bases unmatched. CDR3 sequence reads: CATSDRQGYYGYTF. The CDR3 DNA reads TGTGCCACCAGTGACCGACAGGGATACTATGGCTACACCTTC.

This clonotype has at least ten counts. The chain joins TRBV27 to TRBJ1-2; tentative D call: TRBD1 (5 bases). CDR3 length: 15 amino acids. V lost 5 bases, J lost 0 bases, and 13 bases lay in between. The V gene's germline CDR1 is MNHEY and CDR2 SMNVEV (reference sequence). CDR3 residues: CASSLKAGPNYGYTF. The CDR3 DNA follows: TGTGCCAGCAGTCTCAAGGCGGGACCTAACTATGGCTACACCTTC.

This clonotype was found many times. V is TRBV5-1 and J is TRBJ2-3; 9 bases match TRBD2. CDR1 is SGHRS and CDR2 is YFSETQ in the germline V gene. This CDR3 is 15 amino acids long. The junction had 0 bases not matched to a gene; V was cut back by 0 bases and J by 1 base. CDR3 DNA: TGCGCCAGCAGCTTGGCTAGCGGGGGCACAGATACGCAGTATTTT. Amino acids: CASSLASGGTDTQYF.

V is TRBV19 and J is TRBJ2-7; D is unresolved. This CDR3 spans 12 amino acids. Germline-derived CDR1 and CDR2 are LNHDA and SQIVND (reference sequence). The V gene lost 3 bases and the J gene lost 5 bases, with 8 bases spanning the gap. CDR3 bases: TGTGCCAGTAGTATGGTAGGGCACGAGCAGTACTTC. Its protein is CASSMVGHEQYF.

The rearrangement uses TRBV7-8 and TRBJ2-7; 11 bases align to TRBD2. V shed 1 base and J 3 bases; nucleotides not matched to a gene: 11. The CDR3 contains 18 residues. Germline values: CDR1 SGHVS, CDR2 FQNEAQ. The CDR3 coding sequence is TGTGCCAGCAGCTTAGGAGGACTAGCGGGCGTATCATACTACGAGCAGTACTTC. Its protein is CASSLGGLAGVSYYEQYF.

This clonotype came up many times. Given a much more abundant clone one base away, this may be a read error. The chain employs TRBV10-3 and TRBJ2-5, with 9 bases fitting TRBD2. Germline V lookup: CDR1 ENHRY, CDR2 SYGVKD. Losses at the gene ends were 6 bases for V and 9 bases for J; bases not matched to a gene: 8. This CDR3 is built from 13 residues. The CDR3, as DNA: TGTGCCATCAGCGCGGGGGAGCGGGAGGCCCAGTACTTC. Its protein product is CAISAGEREAQYF.

V and J are TRBV5-1 and TRBJ2-2; 7 bases are shared with TRBD1. Germline trimming cut 3 bases from V and 2 bases from J; bases unmatched to any gene: 10. This CDR3 comprises 17 residues. Germline loops: CDR1 SGHRS, CDR2 YFSETQ. CDR3: CASSSHSGTANTGELFF. For the CDR3, the DNA is TGCGCCAGCAGCTCCCACTCCGGGACAGCCAACACCGGGGAGCTGTTTTTT.

A single count supports this clonotype. The chain has TRBV4-1 and TRBJ2-7; D gene ambiguous. Trimming removed 3 bases at V and 5 bases at J, with 14 bases between. This CDR3 contains 14 residues. CDR1 is MGHRA and CDR2 is YSYEKL in the germline V gene. In DNA form, the CDR3 reads TGCGCCAGCAGCCACCCCCAATCCCCCCACGAGCAGTACTTC. This translates into CASSHPQSPHEQYF.

The chain has TRBV11-2 and TRBJ1-5; D is unresolved. CDR1 SGHAT and CDR2 FQNNGV come from the germline V gene. This CDR3 has 16 residues. The V gene lost 0 bases and the J gene lost 1 base, with 10 bases spanning the gap. CDR3 residues: CASSLDRGRSNQPQHF. DNA for the CDR3: TGTGCCAGCAGCTTAGACCGCGGACGGAGCAATCAGCCCCAGCATTTT.